The 17 T cell receptor beta chains in this list originate from one sample, sequenced in a study of blood T cell repertoires in COVID-19. Assay used: immunoSEQ multiplex PCR; TCRdb lists only in-frame clones, some missing. The profile shows roughly 170,000 clones, roughly four fifths of them singletons. The specimen was peripheral blood. These receptors were taken from a middle-aged man who had recovered from COVID-19.

In its sample, this clone was seen once. The chain combines TRBV27 with TRBJ1-1, with D unclear. Trimming cost V 8 bases and J 5 bases, with 15 bases left between them. The CDR3 length is 13 residues. Germline values: CDR1 MNHEY, CDR2 SMNVEV (reference sequence). The CDR3 protein is CASGLGARTEAFF. For the CDR3, the DNA is TGTGCCAGCGGTCTTGGTGCGAGAACTGAAGCTTTCTTT.

The chain employs TRBV11-3 and TRBJ1-2; TRBD1 aligns across 7 bases. J was trimmed by 8 bases and V by 5 bases; bases with no gene match: 14. The germline V gene encodes CDR1 SGHNT and CDR2 YENEEA. The CDR3 is 15 amino acids. This chain's CDR3 is CASSLTIQGPGGYTF. CDR3 DNA: TGTGCCAGCAGCCTAACAATACAGGGGCCGGGAGGCTACACCTTC.

The V and J genes are TRBV6-2 or TRBV6-3 and TRBJ1-2, with D possibly matching TRBD1 (5 bases). V lost 1 base and J lost 8, with 14 bases in between. The CDR3 sequence is 14 residues long. Germline V gene sequence: CDR1 MNHEY, CDR2 SVGEGT. CDR3 region: CASSYYGDSVGYTF. In nucleotides, the CDR3 is TGTGCCAGCAGTTACTACGGGGACTCCGTCGGCTACACCTTC.

V usage is TRBV10-2 and J usage is TRBJ1-4, with 8 positions matching TRBD1. The V and J ends lost 5 bases and 8 bases, in that order; junction bases with no gene match: 7. The CDR3 runs 14 residues. CDR1 and CDR2 from the germline V gene are WSHSY and SAAADI. CDR3 residues: CASSLTGGREKLFF. For the CDR3, the DNA is TGCGCCAGCAGTCTAACAGGGGGACGGGAAAAACTGTTTTTT.

The chain couples TRBV5-1 to TRBJ2-5; tentative D call: TRBD2 (6 bases). The CDR3 totals 15 residues. V was cut by 3 bases and J by 4 bases, with 16 bases left in between. Germline values: CDR1 SGHRS, CDR2 YFSETQ. CDR3 in amino acids: CASSSEGAPLETQYF. For the CDR3, the DNA is TGCGCCAGCAGCTCGGAGGGAGCCCCCCTAGAGACCCAGTACTTC.

The V call is TRBV3-1 (or the pseudogene TRBV3-2), the J call TRBJ1-4; 9 bases are a match to TRBD1. The CDR3 has 14 residues. CDR1 and CDR2 (germline): LGHDT, YNNKEL (reference sequence). The junction had 9 bases not matched to a gene; V was cut back by 8 bases and J by 8 bases. The CDR3 DNA sequence: TGTGCCAGCCGGGAAGGACAGGGGAGGGAAAAACTGTTTTTT. Amino acid sequence: CASREGQGREKLFF.

V is TRBV27 and J is TRBJ2-4; D is perhaps TRBD1 (5 bases). V lost 5 bases, J lost 0 bases, and 11 bases lay in between. CDR3 length: 15 amino acids. Germline lookup yields CDR1 MNHEY and CDR2 SMNVEV (reference sequence). The CDR3 sequence is CASSPLGVAKNIQYF. As DNA, the CDR3 is TGTGCCAGCAGTCCTTTAGGGGTAGCCAAAAACATTCAGTACTTC.

The rearrangement uses TRBV27 and TRBJ2-1, with 9 bases fitting TRBD2. The CDR3 covers 17 residues. Per the germline V gene, CDR1 is MNHEY and CDR2 is SMNVEV (reference sequence). V was pared by 0 bases and J by 8 bases, with 11 bases of the junction left unmatched. The CDR3 is CASSLSSGRPTQHEQFF. In nucleotides, the CDR3 is TGTGCCAGCAGTTTATCCAGCGGGAGGCCAACACAACATGAGCAGTTCTTC.

The genes are TRBV3-1 (or the pseudogene TRBV3-2) and TRBJ2-2; 7 bases agree with TRBD2. Trimming cost V 4 bases and J 4 bases; bases outside gene matches: 6. Germline V gene data show CDR1 as LGHDT and CDR2 as YNNKEL (reference sequence). The CDR3 spans 15 residues. Here the CDR3 reads CASSPRLASTGELFF. The CDR3 DNA reads as TGTGCCAGCAGCCCCAGACTAGCCTCCACCGGGGAGCTGTTTTTT.

This chain links TRBV6-2 or TRBV6-3 with TRBJ2-2; no definite D call. V was trimmed by 4 bases and J by 4 bases, leaving 19 bases between them. The CDR3 is 17 amino acids. The germline V gene encodes CDR1 MNHEY and CDR2 SVGEGT. CDR3 region: CASSCVEVHAGTGELFF. The CDR3 DNA reads as TGTGCCAGCAGTTGCGTAGAGGTTCACGCTGGCACCGGGGAGCTGTTTTTT.

The rearrangement links TRBV7-8 to TRBJ2-1, with 11 bases matching TRBD2. The ends lost 5 bases at V and 1 base at J; junction bases unmatched: 13. The germline V gene encodes CDR1 SGHVS and CDR2 FQNEAQ. The CDR3 loop spans 19 amino acids. CDR3 sequence reads: CASSPTLILAGGSYNEQFF. CDR3 DNA: TGTGCCAGCAGCCCTACCCTGATCCTAGCGGGGGGATCCTACAATGAGCAGTTCTTC.

The chain couples TRBV1 to TRBJ2-4; TRBD2 is the table's D call and was not checked against the DNA. TRBV1 represents a pseudogene. This CDR3 contains 18 residues. CDR3 region: CTSSQDLGLAGGENIQYF. The DNA of the CDR3 is TGCACCAGCAGCCAAGATTTGGGTCTAGCGGGGGGCGAAAACATTCAGTACTTC.

The chain has TRBV2 and TRBJ2-7; D unclear. This CDR3 spans 15 amino acids. V shed 7 bases and J shed 2 bases, with 18 bases lying between them. The germline gives CDR1 SNHLY, CDR2 FYNNEI. CDR3 loop: CASTPADRTAYEQYF. The CDR3 DNA reads TGTGCCAGCACCCCCGCCGACCGAACAGCCTACGAGCAGTACTTC.

The chain joins TRBV6-6 to TRBJ1-1; 7 bases are shared with TRBD1. The ends lost 6 bases at V and 10 bases at J; junction bases unmatched: 2. The CDR3 consists of 10 residues. Per germline, CDR1 MNHNY and CDR2 SVGAGI (reference sequence). CDR3 protein: CASSRDRAFF. The CDR3, as DNA: TGTGCCAGCAGCCGGGACAGAGCTTTCTTT.

The rearrangement links TRBV6-2 or TRBV6-3 to TRBJ2-5, with D tentatively TRBD2 (6 bases). V was shortened by 0 bases and J by 5 bases, with 16 bases between the two germline ends. Germline-derived CDR1 and CDR2 are MNHEY and SVGEGT. This CDR3 region has 16 residues. The chain's CDR3 is CASSYSRVGGSETQYF. CDR3 nucleotide sequence: TGTGCCAGCAGTTACTCGCGGGTCGGGGGATCGGAGACCCAGTACTTC.

J is TRBJ1-6 and V is TRBV5-6; TRBD1 matches at 10 bases. The CDR3 is 16 amino acids. Germline CDR1 SGHDT, CDR2 YYEEEE. J gave up 9 bases and V 4 bases, and 10 bases lay outside the gene matches. The CDR3 bases are TGTGCCAGCAGCCGGGACAGGGGTGATCCAAGTTCACCCCTCCACTTT. It specifies CASSRDRGDPSSPLHF.

The chain is built from TRBV3-1 (or the pseudogene TRBV3-2) and TRBJ2-1; D gene uncertain. The CDR3 runs 15 residues. From germline, CDR1 is LGHDT and CDR2 YNNKEL (reference sequence). Trimming took off 3 bases at V and 6 bases at J, with 15 bases between the two ends. The CDR3 coding sequence is TGTGCCAGCAGCCATGGTTCCGGTTCCGGCAATGAGCAGTTCTTC. This codes for CASSHGSGSGNEQFF.